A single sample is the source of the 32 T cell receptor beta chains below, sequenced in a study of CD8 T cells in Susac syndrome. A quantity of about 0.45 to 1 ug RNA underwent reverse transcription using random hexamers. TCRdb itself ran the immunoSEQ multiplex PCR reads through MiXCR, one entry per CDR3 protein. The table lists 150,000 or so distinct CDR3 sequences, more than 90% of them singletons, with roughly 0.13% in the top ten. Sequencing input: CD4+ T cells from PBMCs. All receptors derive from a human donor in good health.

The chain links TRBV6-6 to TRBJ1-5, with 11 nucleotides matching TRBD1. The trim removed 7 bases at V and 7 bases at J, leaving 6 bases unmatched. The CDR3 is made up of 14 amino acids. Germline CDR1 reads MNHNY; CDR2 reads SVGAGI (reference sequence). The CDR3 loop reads CASTMGTGGQPQHF. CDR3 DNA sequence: TGTGCCAGCACCATGGGGACAGGGGGACAGCCCCAGCATTTT.

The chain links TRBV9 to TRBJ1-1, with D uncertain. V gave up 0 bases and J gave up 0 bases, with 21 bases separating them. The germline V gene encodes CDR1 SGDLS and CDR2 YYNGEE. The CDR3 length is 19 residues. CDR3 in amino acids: CASSVGGDGSAPMNTEAFF. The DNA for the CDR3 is TGTGCCAGCAGCGTAGGAGGCGATGGGAGCGCGCCGATGAACACTGAAGCTTTCTTT.

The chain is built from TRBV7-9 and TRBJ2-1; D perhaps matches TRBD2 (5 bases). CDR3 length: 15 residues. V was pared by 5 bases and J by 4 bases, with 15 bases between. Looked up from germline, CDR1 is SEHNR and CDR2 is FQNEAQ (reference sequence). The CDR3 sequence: CASSHRLSWYNEQFF. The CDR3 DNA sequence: TGTGCCAGCAGCCACCGACTAAGCTGGTACAATGAGCAGTTCTTC.

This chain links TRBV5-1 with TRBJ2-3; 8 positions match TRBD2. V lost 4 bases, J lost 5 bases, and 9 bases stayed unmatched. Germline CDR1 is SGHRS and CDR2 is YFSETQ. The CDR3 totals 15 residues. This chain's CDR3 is CASSKGPGGIDTQYF. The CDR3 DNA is TGCGCCAGCAGCAAAGGCCCGGGGGGGATAGATACGCAGTATTTT. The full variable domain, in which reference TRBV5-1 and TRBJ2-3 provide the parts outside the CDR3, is KAGVTQTPRYLIKTRGQQVTLSCSPISGHRSVSWYQQTPGQGLQFLFEYFSETQRNKGNFPGRFSGRQFSNSRSEMNVSTLELGDSALYLCASSKGPGGIDTQYFGPGTRLTVL.

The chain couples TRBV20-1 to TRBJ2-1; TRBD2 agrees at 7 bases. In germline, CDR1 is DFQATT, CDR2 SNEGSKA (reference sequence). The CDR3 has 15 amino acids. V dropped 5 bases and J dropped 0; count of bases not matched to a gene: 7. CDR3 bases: TGCAGTGCTCGGCCTGGGAGGGGCTCCTACAATGAGCAGTTCTTC. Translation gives CSARPGRGSYNEQFF.

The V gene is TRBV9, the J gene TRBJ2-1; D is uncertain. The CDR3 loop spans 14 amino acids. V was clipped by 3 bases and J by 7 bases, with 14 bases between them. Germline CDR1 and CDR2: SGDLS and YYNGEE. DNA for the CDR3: TGTGCCAGCAGCGAGGGCATGTCGCCGAATGAGCAGTTCTTC. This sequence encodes CASSEGMSPNEQFF.

The CDR3 DNA sequence: TGTGCCAGCAGCTTAGCGACCCAAATTGAGCAGTTCTTC. It specifies CASSLATQIEQFF. The chain carries TRBV7-6 and TRBJ2-1, with unresolved D. Trimming cost V 0 bases and J 9 bases, with 9 bases left between them. In germline, CDR1 is SGHVS, CDR2 FNYEAQ. The CDR3 runs to 13 residues.

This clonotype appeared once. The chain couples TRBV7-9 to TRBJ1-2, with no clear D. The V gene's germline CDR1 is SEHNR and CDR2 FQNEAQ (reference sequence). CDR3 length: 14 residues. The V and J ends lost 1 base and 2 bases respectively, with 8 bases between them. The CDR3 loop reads CASSLVERNYGYTF. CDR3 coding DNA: TGTGCCAGCAGCTTAGTAGAAAGAAACTATGGCTACACCTTC.

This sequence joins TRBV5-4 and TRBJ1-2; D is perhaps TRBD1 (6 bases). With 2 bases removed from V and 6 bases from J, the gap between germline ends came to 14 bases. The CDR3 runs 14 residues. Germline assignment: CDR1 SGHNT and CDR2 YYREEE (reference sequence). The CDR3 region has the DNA TGTGCCAGCAGCTTAGTGGACCGGGGGCATGGCTACACCTTC. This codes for CASSLVDRGHGYTF.

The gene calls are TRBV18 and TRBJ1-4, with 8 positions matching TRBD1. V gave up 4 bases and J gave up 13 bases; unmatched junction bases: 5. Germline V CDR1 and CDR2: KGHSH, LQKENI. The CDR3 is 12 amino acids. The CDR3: CASSQGQGGLFF. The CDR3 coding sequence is TGTGCCAGCTCACAAGGACAGGGAGGACTGTTTTTT.

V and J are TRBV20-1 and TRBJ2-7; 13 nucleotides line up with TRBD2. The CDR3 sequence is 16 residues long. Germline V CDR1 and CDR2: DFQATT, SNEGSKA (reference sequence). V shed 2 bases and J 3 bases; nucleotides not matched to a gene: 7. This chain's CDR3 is CSARSPRTSGGYEQYF. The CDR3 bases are TGCAGTGCTAGATCCCCCAGGACTAGCGGGGGCTACGAGCAGTACTTC.

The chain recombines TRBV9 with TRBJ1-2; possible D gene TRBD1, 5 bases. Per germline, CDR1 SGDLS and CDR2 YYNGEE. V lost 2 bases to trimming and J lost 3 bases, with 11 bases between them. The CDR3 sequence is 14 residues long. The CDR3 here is CASSVDPTDYGYTF. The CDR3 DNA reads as TGTGCCAGCAGCGTCGACCCGACAGACTATGGCTACACCTTC.

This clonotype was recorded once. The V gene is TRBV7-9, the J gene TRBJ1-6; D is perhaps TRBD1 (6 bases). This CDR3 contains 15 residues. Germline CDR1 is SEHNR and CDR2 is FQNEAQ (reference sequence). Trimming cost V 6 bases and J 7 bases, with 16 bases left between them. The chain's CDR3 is CASRPGSGANSPLHF. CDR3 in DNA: TGTGCCAGCAGGCCCGGTTCGGGGGCGAATTCACCCCTCCACTTT.

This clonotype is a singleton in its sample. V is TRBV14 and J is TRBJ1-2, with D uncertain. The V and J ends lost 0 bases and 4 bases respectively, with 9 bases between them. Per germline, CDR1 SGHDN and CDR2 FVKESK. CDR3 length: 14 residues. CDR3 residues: CASSQDRSSYGYTF. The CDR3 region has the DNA TGTGCCAGCAGCCAAGATCGGAGCTCCTATGGCTACACCTTC.

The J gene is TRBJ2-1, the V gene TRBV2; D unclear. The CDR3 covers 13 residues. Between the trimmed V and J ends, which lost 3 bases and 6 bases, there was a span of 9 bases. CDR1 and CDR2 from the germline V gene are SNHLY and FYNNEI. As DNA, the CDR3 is TGTGCCAGCAGTGACTATCCGGGCAATGAGCAGTTCTTC. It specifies CASSDYPGNEQFF.

This CDR3 is CASSLAGRDHEQYF. Here the CDR3 DNA reads TGTGCCAGCAGCTTGGCAGGCAGGGACCACGAGCAGTACTTC. V usage is TRBV5-8 and J usage is TRBJ2-7; D is perhaps TRBD1 or TRBD2 (5 bases each). Trimming took off 0 bases at V and 5 bases at J, with 12 bases between the two ends. The CDR3 sequence is 14 residues long. The V gene's germline CDR1 is SGHTS and CDR2 YDEGEE.

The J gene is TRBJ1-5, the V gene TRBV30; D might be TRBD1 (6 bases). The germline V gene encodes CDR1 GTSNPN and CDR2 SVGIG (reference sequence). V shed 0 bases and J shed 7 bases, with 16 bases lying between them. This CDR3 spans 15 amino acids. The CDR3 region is CAWSVRTADRQPQHF. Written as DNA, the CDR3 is TGTGCCTGGAGTGTAAGGACAGCGGACCGCCAGCCCCAGCATTTT.

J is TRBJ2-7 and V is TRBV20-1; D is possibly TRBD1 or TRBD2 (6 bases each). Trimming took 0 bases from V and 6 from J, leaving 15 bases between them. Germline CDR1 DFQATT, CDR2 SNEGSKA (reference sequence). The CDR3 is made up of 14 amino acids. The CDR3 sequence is CSARDRGATGEQYF. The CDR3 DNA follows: TGCAGTGCTAGAGATAGGGGGGCGACGGGCGAGCAGTACTTC.

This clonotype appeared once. In DNA, the CDR3 is TGCAGCGTTGTCTATGGTTTCGGGGACGGAGGGTACGAGCAGTACTTC. It specifies CSVVYGFGDGGYEQYF. V usage is TRBV29-1 and J usage is TRBJ2-7; weak D call: TRBD2 (6 bases). Trimming removed 4 bases at V and 4 bases at J, with 23 bases between. The CDR3 contains 16 residues. Germline V gene sequence: CDR1 SQVTM, CDR2 ANQGSEA.

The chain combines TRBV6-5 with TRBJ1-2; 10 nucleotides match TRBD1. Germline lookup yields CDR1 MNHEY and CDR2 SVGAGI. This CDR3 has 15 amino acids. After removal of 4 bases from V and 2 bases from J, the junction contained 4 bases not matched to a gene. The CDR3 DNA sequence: TGTGCCAGCAGTTCGGAGGGACAGGGGAACTATGGCTACACCTTC. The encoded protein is CASSSEGQGNYGYTF.

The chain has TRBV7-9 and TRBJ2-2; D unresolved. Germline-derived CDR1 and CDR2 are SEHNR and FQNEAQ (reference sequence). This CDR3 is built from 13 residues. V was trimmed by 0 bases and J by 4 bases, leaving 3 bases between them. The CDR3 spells CASSLAPTGELFF. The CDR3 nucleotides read TGTGCCAGCAGCTTAGCCCCCACCGGGGAGCTGTTTTTT.

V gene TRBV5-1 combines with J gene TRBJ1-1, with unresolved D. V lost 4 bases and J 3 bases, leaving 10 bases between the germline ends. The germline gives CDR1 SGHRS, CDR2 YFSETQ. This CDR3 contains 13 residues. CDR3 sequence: CASSPAQDTEAFF. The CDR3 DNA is TGCGCCAGCAGCCCAGCCCAGGACACTGAAGCTTTCTTT. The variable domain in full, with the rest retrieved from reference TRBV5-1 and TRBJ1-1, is KAGVTQTPRYLIKTRGQQVTLSCSPISGHRSVSWYQQTPGQGLQFLFEYFSETQRNKGNFPGRFSGRQFSNSRSEMNVSTLELGDSALYLCASSPAQDTEAFFGQGTRLTVV.

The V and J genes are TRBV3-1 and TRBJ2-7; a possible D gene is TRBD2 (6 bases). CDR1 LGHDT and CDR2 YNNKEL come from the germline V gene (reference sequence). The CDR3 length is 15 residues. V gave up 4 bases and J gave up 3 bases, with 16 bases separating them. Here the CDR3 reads CASSPRSGDGYEQYF. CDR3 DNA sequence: TGTGCCAGCAGCCCGAGGTCGGGGGACGGCTACGAGCAGTACTTC.

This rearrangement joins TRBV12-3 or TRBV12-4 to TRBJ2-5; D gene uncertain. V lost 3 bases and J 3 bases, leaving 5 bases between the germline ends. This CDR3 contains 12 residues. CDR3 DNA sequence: TGTGCCAGCAGTTTGTTTGAAGAGACCCAGTACTTC. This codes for CASSLFEETQYF.

CDR3 loop: CASSQGAGGEAFF. CDR3 nucleotide sequence: TGCGCCAGCAGCCAAGGCGCAGGGGGCGAAGCTTTCTTT. The chain uses TRBV4-3 and TRBJ1-1; 8 bases agree with TRBD1. The trim removed 1 base at V and 8 bases at J, leaving 3 bases unmatched. Germline V gene lookup returns CDR1 LGHNA and CDR2 YSLEER. This CDR3 has 13 residues.

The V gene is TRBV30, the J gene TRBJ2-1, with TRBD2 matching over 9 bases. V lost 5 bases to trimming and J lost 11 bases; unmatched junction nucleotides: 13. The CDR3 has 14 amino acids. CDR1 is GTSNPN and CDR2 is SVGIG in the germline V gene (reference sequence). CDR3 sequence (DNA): TGTGCCTGGGCCCAGCGGGGGGATCGCAGGAAGCAGTTCTTC. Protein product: CAWAQRGDRRKQFF. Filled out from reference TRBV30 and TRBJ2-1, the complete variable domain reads SQTIHQWPATLVQPVGSPLSLECTVEGTSNPNLYWYRQAAGRGLQLLFYSVGIGQISSEVPQNLSASRPQDRQFILSSKKLLLSDSGFYLCAWAQRGDRRKQFFGPGTRLTVL.

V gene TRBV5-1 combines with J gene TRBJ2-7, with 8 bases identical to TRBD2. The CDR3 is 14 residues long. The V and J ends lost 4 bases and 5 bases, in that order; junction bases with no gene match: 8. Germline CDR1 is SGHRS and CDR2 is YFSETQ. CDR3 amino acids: CASSRGGKDNEQYF. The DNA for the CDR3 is TGCGCCAGCAGCCGGGGGGGCAAGGACAACGAGCAGTACTTC. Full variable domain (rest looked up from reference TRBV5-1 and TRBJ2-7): KAGVTQTPRYLIKTRGQQVTLSCSPISGHRSVSWYQQTPGQGLQFLFEYFSETQRNKGNFPGRFSGRQFSNSRSEMNVSTLELGDSALYLCASSRGGKDNEQYFGPGTRLTVT.

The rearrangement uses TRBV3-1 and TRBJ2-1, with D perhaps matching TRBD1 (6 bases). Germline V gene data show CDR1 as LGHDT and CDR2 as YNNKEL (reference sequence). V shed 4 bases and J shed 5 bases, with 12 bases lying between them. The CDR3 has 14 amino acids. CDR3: CASSRAGVNNEQFF. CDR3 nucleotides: TGTGCCAGCAGCCGGGCAGGGGTCAACAATGAGCAGTTCTTC.

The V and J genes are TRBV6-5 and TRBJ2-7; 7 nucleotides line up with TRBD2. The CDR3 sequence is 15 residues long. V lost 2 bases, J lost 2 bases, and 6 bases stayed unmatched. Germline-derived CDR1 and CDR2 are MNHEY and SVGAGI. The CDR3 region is CASSYGRGGTYEQYF. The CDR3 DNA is TGTGCCAGCAGTTACGGTAGGGGAGGGACCTACGAGCAGTACTTC.

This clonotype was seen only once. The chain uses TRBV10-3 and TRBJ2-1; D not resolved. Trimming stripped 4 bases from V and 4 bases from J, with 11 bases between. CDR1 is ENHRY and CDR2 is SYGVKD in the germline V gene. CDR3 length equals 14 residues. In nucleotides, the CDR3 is TGTGCCATCAGTGGGCAGACCAATTACAATGAGCAGTTCTTC. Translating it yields CAISGQTNYNEQFF.

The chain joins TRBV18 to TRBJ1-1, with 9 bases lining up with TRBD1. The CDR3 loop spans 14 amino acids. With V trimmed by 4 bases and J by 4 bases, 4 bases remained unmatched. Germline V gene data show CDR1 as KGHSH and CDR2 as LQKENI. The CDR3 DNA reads TGTGCCAGCTCACGGGGACAGGGCGGCACTGAAGCTTTCTTT. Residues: CASSRGQGGTEAFF.

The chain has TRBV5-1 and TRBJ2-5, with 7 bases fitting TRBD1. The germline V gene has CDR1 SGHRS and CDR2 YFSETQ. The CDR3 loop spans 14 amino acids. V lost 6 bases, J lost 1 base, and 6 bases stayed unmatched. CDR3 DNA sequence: TGCGCCAGCATCGCAGGGGGAATCCAAGAGACCCAGTACTTC. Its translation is CASIAGGIQETQYF.